This T cell receptor (beta chain) comes out of a study of OX40 agonist ivuxolimab in advanced cancers. Turning to the study itself: The patients received agonistic anti-OX40 (CD134) antibody ivuxolimab. Hepatocellular carcinoma, melanoma, renal cell or head and neck cancer was diagnosed in the dose-escalation patients.

It was autoimmune disease history or systemic immunosuppression that excluded patients. The investigators sampled blood at baseline, at cycle 4 day 1, and at cycle 7 day 1. This CDR3 comprises 16 residues. CDR1 is LNHDA and CDR2 is SQIVND in the germline V gene (reference sequence). Deletions cut 1 base from V and 7 bases from J, with 16 bases between. Clones were read by immunoSEQ multiplex PCR, and TCRdb kept only the in-frame ones, dropping some. The sample contains roughly 63,000 clones, about 88% of which appear only once. The TCR sequence derives from an adult with an advanced solid tumor such as melanoma, head and neck, liver or kidney cancer. The chain couples TRBV19 to TRBJ2-2, with a possible D match to TRBD1 (5 bases). The sequenced sample was CD4+ or CD8+ T cells sorted from blood, obtained in a trial of the OX40 agonist ivuxolimab. The CDR3 nucleotides read TGTGCCAGTAGTATAGTCAGCAGGGCCTTGAACGGGGAGCTGTTTTTT. Amino acids: CASSIVSRALNGELFF. Together with reference TRBV19 and TRBJ2-2, the CDR3 gives the full variable domain: DGGITQSPKYLFRKEGQNVTLSCEQNLNHDAMYWYRQDPGQGLRLIYYSQIVNDFQKGDIAEGYSVSREKKESFPLTVTSAQKNPTAFYLCASSIVSRALNGELFFGEGSRLTVL.